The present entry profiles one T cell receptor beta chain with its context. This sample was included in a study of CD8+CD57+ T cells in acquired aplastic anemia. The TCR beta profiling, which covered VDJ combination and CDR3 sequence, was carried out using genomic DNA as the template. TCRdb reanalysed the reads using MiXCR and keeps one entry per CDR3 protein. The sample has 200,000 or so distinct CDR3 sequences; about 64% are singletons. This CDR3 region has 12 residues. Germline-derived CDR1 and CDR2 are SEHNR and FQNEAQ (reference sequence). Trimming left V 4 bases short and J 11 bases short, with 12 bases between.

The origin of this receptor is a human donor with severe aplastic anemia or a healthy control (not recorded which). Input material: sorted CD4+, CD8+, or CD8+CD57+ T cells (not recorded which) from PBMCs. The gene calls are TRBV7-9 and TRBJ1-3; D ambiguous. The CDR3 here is CASSSRGYAIYF. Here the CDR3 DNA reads TGTGCCAGCAGCTCCCGGGGATACGCCATATATTTT.